This entry features one T cell receptor beta chain sequence. Its antigen remains unidentified. Libraries were prepared by immunoSEQ multiplex PCR; TCRdb keeps only in-frame clonotypes and omits some of them. Of over 100,000 clones listed, 90% to 95% are singletons. These data belong to a study of graft-versus-host responses after intestinal transplantation. The overall study: Transplants given to recipients were multivisceral, liver-intestinal, or isolated intestinal. Anti-thymocyte globulin induction was given to all recipients, followed by tacrolimus and steroids for 2 to 3 years.

Broader study findings: Recipient marrow harbored GvH clones, some of which surfaced first in ileum or blood. Early declines in HvG clones that occurred post-transplant were associated with peak circulating GvH clone levels.

Germline CDR1 reads SGHDN; CDR2 reads FVKESK. The CDR3 sequence is 12 residues long. This chain joins TRBV14 and TRBJ2-5; D is unresolved. The end of the DNA is better explained by TRBJ2-7, so the J call may be wrong. Specimen: unstimulated CD8+ T cells sorted from spleen or lymph node cells, collected before intestinal transplant. This TCR derives from a human donor who received an intestinal transplant. CDR3 in DNA: TGTGCCAGCAGCCAAGAAGGGTTCGAGCAGTACTTC. Translation: CASSQEGFEQYF.